This is a list of T cell receptor beta chains from one sample in a study of blood T cell repertoires in COVID-19. The method was immunoSEQ multiplex PCR; TCRdb's version includes in-frame clones alone and lacks a portion of them. The repertoire holds about 440,000 clones, with around 89% as singletons. Sequencing was carried out using peripheral blood. The receptors stem from a woman in her 30s with acute or convalescent COVID-19. Each CDR3 is given with its conserved first and last residue. The order of the fields is V gene, D gene, clone size, J gene, CDR3 DNA, CDR3 protein. A D gene is named only where the DNA matches it firmly. Clone sizes are given selectively: once, few, many, or a class where the clone is expanded.

TRBV30	-	-	TRBJ1-5	TGTGCTTGGGGGCAGTTCAATCAGCCCCAGCATTTT	CAWGQFNQPQHF
TRBV5-1	-	-	TRBJ1-1	TGCGCCAGCAGCTTGGTGTTTCGGGGGTACACTGAAGCTTTCTTT	CASSLVFRGYTEAFF
TRBV7-6	-	-	TRBJ2-3	TGTGCCAGCAGCTTAGTTGCGATCACAGATACGCAGTATTTT	CASSLVAITDTQYF
TRBV6-4	-	-	TRBJ2-7	TGTGCCAGCAGTTCCGTAATCTACGAGCAGTACTTC	CASSSVIYEQYF
TRBV20-1	-	-	TRBJ1-1	TGCAGTGCTAGGTCCGGGACTGAAGCTTTCTTT	CSARSGTEAFF
TRBV6-5	-	-	TRBJ2-3	TGTGCCAGCAGTTACTCGAGCGGCGGTGGTGATACGCAGTATTTT	CASSYSSGGGDTQYF
TRBV10-3	-	once	TRBJ1-3	TGTGCCATCAGTGATGGCGGGGGCCGGGACACCATATATTTT	CAISDGGGRDTIYF
TRBV7-3	-	once	TRBJ1-1	TGTGCCAGCAGTTCACTGAGGGACACTGAAGCTTTCTTT	CASSSLRDTEAFF
TRBV28	TRBD1	-	TRBJ1-5	TGTGCCAGCAGTTCAGGGGGCGGTTATCAGCCCCAGCATTTT	CASSSGGGYQPQHF
TRBV24-1	TRBD1	few	TRBJ1-5	TGTGCCACTACAACAGGGGATAGCAATCAGCCCCAGCATTTT	CATTTGDSNQPQHF
TRBV6-2/TRBV6-3	TRBD1	-	TRBJ1-1	TGTGCCAGCAGTTGGGACAGTTCGAACACTGAAGCTTTCTTT	CASSWDSSNTEAFF
TRBV7-8	-	-	TRBJ1-1	TGTGCCAGCAGCTTAGCGGGGCCTCCGAGGGGGGGGCGGGCGATGAACACTGAAGCTTTCTTT	CASSLAGPPRGGRAMNTEAFF
TRBV10-1	-	-	TRBJ1-5	TGCGCCAGCATGACTAGAATTTCGGGACCCCTCAACAGGAAGCCCCAGCATTTT	CASMTRISGPLNRKPQHF
TRBV9	TRBD2	-	TRBJ2-3	TGTGCCAGCAGCGAGGGACTATCGAATACGCAGTATTTT	CASSEGLSNTQYF
TRBV5-6	-	-	TRBJ1-1	TGTGCCAGCAGCTTGGGAGGGGGACGAGTAACTTTCTTT	CASSLGGGRVTFF
TRBV27	-	-	TRBJ2-1	TGTGCCAGCAGTTTGGTTGGGGGCCAGGGGAATGAGCAGTTCTTC	CASSLVGGQGNEQFF
TRBV5-1	TRBD1	-	TRBJ2-1	TGCGCCAGCAGCTTGGCAGGGGGACAGGGAGGGCAGTTCTTC	CASSLAGGQGGQFF
TRBV2	-	-	TRBJ1-5	TGTGCCAGCAAGGTAGTAGAGGGTGGCAATCAGCCCCAGCATTTT	CASKVVEGGNQPQHF
TRBV10-3	TRBD2	-	TRBJ2-3	TGTGCCATCAGTAGCGGGGGGAACACAGATACGCAGTATTTT	CAISSGGNTDTQYF
TRBV5-1	-	few	TRBJ1-2	TGCGCCAGCAGCCTCTCCGGGAACGGCTACACCTTC	CASSLSGNGYTF
TRBV5-4	TRBD1	once	TRBJ2-3	TGTGCCAGCAGCCTAGGGGACAGGGGGCTTAGGGATACGCAGTATTTT	CASSLGDRGLRDTQYF
TRBV7-2	-	-	TRBJ1-5	TGTGCCAGCAGCTCAACCGGGACAACTAGCAATCAGCCCCAGCATTTT	CASSSTGTTSNQPQHF
TRBV1	-	-	TRBJ1-4	TGCACCAGCAGCCAAGATCCTGGGGACAGGGGGTTTCGGACTAATGAAAAACTGTTTTTT	CTSSQDPGDRGFRTNEKLFF
TRBV5-5	TRBD1	-	TRBJ1-6	TGTGCCAGCAGCCTGGACTCGACAGGGCGTGGATCACCCCTCCACTTT	CASSLDSTGRGSPLHF
TRBV18	TRBD1	-	TRBJ1-1	TGTGCCAGCTCCCCCGGGACAGGGGGCACCACTGAAGCTTTCTTT	CASSPGTGGTTEAFF
TRBV4-2	TRBD2	-	TRBJ2-3	TGTGCCAGCAGCCAAGAGCGGGGGGCGACAGATACGCAGTATTTT	CASSQERGATDTQYF
TRBV14	TRBD2	-	TRBJ2-2	TGTGCCAGCAGCGCTCTAGCGGGGGCTGAAGGAGGCGGGGAGCTGTTTTTT	CASSALAGAEGGGELFF
TRBV9	TRBD1	-	TRBJ1-6	TGTGCCAGCAGCGTAGGCACAGGGGGATTACCCCTCCACTTT	CASSVGTGGLPLHF
TRBV27	-	-	TRBJ2-1	TGTGCCAGCAGTTTATCGATCAGGGGAGGGGGCAATGAGCAGTTCTTC	CASSLSIRGGGNEQFF
TRBV20-1	-	-	TRBJ2-1	TGCAGTGCTAGCCCGCATAGAGAGCAGTTCTTC	CSASPHREQFF
TRBV9	-	-	TRBJ2-1	TGTGCCAGCAGCGTAGGGGTAGACTCGAACAATGAGCAGTTCTTC	CASSVGVDSNNEQFF
TRBV29-1	TRBD2	few	TRBJ2-5	TGCAGCGTTGACGGTTCGGGGGGTAATTACCAAGAGACCCAGTACTTC	CSVDGSGGNYQETQYF
TRBV7-3	-	-	TRBJ2-6	TGTGCCAGCAGCTTAAAAGCGACGGGAGCAACTGGGGCCAACGTCCTGACTTTC	CASSLKATGATGANVLTF
TRBV13	TRBD1	-	TRBJ2-1	TGTGCCAGCAGCCAACCGACAGGGGAGGTCGGTGAGCAGTTCTTC	CASSQPTGEVGEQFF
TRBV2	TRBD2	-	TRBJ2-5	TGTGCCAGCACAGAGCGGGGGGGCCCTGGGGAGACCCAGTACTTC	CASTERGGPGETQYF
TRBV3-1/TRBV3-2	TRBD1	few	TRBJ1-3	TGTGCCAGCGGACGGGGGACAGCCTCTGGAAACACCATATATTTT	CASGRGTASGNTIYF
TRBV27	-	once	TRBJ2-5	TGTGCCAGCAGTTATGGGCTAGCTTCAGAGACCCAGTACTTC	CASSYGLASETQYF
TRBV2	TRBD1	many	TRBJ2-7	TGTGCCAGCAGTGAACGGGACAGGAACGAGCAGTACTTC	CASSERDRNEQYF
TRBV30	-	-	TRBJ1-5	TGTGCCGCGGCCGGCAATCAGCCCCAGCATTTT	CAAAGNQPQHF
TRBV2	-	once	TRBJ2-1	TGTGCCAGCAGTGTTTTTAGATACAATGAGCAGTTCTTC	CASSVFRYNEQFF
TRBV20-1	-	-	TRBJ1-6	TGCAGTGCTAGTGCGGCGTACAGGGTCGCAGATTCACCCCTCCACTTT	CSASAAYRVADSPLHF
TRBV5-1	TRBD2	-	TRBJ2-1	TGCGCCAGCAGCCCTGAACGGGGGGGTAGATACAATGAGCAGTTCTTC	CASSPERGGRYNEQFF
TRBV24-1	-	-	TRBJ2-2	TGTGCCACCAGTGGGCCGGGACAGAACACCGGGGAGCTGTTTTTT	CATSGPGQNTGELFF
TRBV28	-	-	TRBJ1-2	TGTGCCAGCAGTTTTCAGGGCTCCTATGGCTACACCTTC	CASSFQGSYGYTF
TRBV5-5	TRBD2	-	TRBJ2-7	TGTGCCAGCAGCTTGGACGGGGGGTTCTACGAGCAGTACTTC	CASSLDGGFYEQYF
TRBV28	-	-	TRBJ2-7	TGTGCCAGCAGCCGTAATTCCTACGAGCAGTACTTC	CASSRNSYEQYF
TRBV20-1	-	-	TRBJ2-7	TGCAGTGCTAGTATCTTTCGGGGGGCGGGGTCCTACGAGCAGTACTTC	CSASIFRGAGSYEQYF
TRBV4-1	TRBD1	-	TRBJ1-4	TGCGCCAGCAAAAGCATCGGACAGGGGATTGGAAAACTGTTTTTT	CASKSIGQGIGKLFF
TRBV28	-	-	TRBJ1-4	TGTGCCAGCAGCCAGGGGATGGATGAAAAACTGTTTTTT	CASSQGMDEKLFF
TRBV7-2	-	-	TRBJ1-1	TGTGCCAGCAGCCCTCTCCCCACTGAAGCTTTCTTT	CASSPLPTEAFF
TRBV3-1/TRBV3-2	TRBD2	-	TRBJ2-3	TGTGCCAGCAGCCAAGAACTAGCGGGGGCAGATACGCAGTATTTT	CASSQELAGADTQYF
TRBV24-1	-	-	TRBJ1-2	TGTGCCACCAGGCCGACAGATTCCTATGGCTACACCTTC	CATRPTDSYGYTF
TRBV5-1	TRBD2	-	TRBJ2-5	TGCGCCAGCAGCTCGGGACTAGAAGTGGAGACCCAGTACTTC	CASSSGLEVETQYF
TRBV3-1/TRBV3-2	-	-	TRBJ2-3	TGTGCCAGCAGCCAAGATCCCCCGCGAGCGCGAGATACGCAGTATTTT	CASSQDPPRARDTQYF
TRBV30	TRBD1	-	TRBJ1-2	TGTGCCTGGAGTGACCGACAGGGGGCAAGATATGGCTACACCTTC	CAWSDRQGARYGYTF